This TCR beta chain derives from a study of T cells expressing NK-cell markers. Study at large: It was sorted CD3+CD56+NKG2C+, CD3+CD56+NKG2C- and CD3+CD56-NKG2C+ T cells that supplied the TCR beta repertoires. Seven HCMV-seropositive donors and one seronegative donor made up the eight sequenced donors. Study outcomes and limitations: Once again these clonotypes came out on top in the CD3+CD56-NKG2C+ fraction of a few donors.

A word on this clonotype: Its antigen is undetermined.

Germline V gene data show CDR1 as GTSNPN and CDR2 as SVGIG (reference sequence). This CDR3 has 11 amino acids. What made the TCR beta cDNA was 5'RACE template switching with UMIs. TCRdb re-analyzed the 5' RACE reads; it lists each CDR3 protein once, without DNA. Its table records hundreds of thousands of distinct CDR3 sequences. This sequence was found in a woman aged 18-70 years in good health. The source material was blood T cells: a sorted CD56 or NKG2C T cell subset, CD4+ or CD8+ T cells, or bulk PBMC T cells (not recorded which). The chain combines TRBV30 with TRBJ2-7. The chain's CDR3 is CAWSGPNTQYF.